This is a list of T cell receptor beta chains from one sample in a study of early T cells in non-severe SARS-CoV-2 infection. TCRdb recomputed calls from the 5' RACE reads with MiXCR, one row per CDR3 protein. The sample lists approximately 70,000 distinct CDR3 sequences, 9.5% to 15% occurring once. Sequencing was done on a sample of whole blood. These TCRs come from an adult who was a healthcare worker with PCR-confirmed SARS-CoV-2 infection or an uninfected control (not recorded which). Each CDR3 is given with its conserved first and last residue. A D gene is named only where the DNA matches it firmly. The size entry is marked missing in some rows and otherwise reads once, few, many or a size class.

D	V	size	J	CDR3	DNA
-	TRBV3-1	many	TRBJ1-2	CASSQDMGTLNGYTF	TGTGCCAGCAGCCAAGATATGGGAACCCTGAATGGCTACACCTTC
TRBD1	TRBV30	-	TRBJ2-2	CAWSVQGVTGELFF	TGTGCCTGGAGTGTACAGGGGGTAACCGGGGAGCTGTTTTTT
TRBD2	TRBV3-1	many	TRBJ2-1	CASSQDTRGRAFF	TGTGCCAGCAGCCAAGATACACGGGGGAGGGCGTTCTTC
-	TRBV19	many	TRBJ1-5	CASSVQGFAQPQHF	TGTGCCAGTAGTGTACAGGGATTCGCGCAGCCCCAGCATTTT
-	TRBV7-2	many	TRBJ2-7	CASSSLYEQYF	TGTGCCAGCAGCTCCCTCTACGAGCAGTACTTC
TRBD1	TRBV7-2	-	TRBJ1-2	CASKPEGGMGIYGYTF	TGTGCCAGCAAACCCGAAGGGGGCATGGGAATCTATGGCTACACCTTC
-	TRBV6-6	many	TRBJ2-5	CASSYSPAAPHETQYF	TGTGCCAGCAGTTACTCCCCAGCGGCCCCCCACGAGACCCAGTACTTC
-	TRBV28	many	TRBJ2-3	CASSERRRRWYF	TGTGCCAGCAGCGAGAGACGGAGGAGATGGTATTTT
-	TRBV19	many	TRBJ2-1	CASSGGAPPSYNEQFF	TGTGCCAGTAGCGGGGGTGCGCCTCCTTCCTACAATGAGCAGTTCTTC
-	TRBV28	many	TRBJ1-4	CASSFLTGTALIEKLFF	TGTGCCAGCAGTTTTCTCACAGGGACGGCCCTAATAGAAAAACTGTTTTTT
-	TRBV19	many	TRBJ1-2	CASTSRGDLSGYTF	TGTGCCAGTACCTCTAGGGGGGACCTGAGTGGCTACACCTTC
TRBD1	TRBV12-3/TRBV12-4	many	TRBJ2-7	CASRPPGQGNEQYF	TGTGCCAGCAGGCCCCCGGGACAGGGAAACGAGCAGTACTTC
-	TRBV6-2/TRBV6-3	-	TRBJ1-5	CASTNDMHRRPQHF	TGTGCCAGCACCAACGACATGCATCGGCGGCCCCAGCATTTT
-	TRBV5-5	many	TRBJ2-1	CASTYRAGPGYNEQFF	TGTGCCAGCACATATCGGGCAGGGCCGGGGTACAATGAGCAGTTCTTC
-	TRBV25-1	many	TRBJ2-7	CASSVAYKPQGYEQYF	TGTGCCAGCAGTGTCGCCTATAAACCACAGGGCTACGAGCAGTACTTC
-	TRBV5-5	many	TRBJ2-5	CASTPIWPPQGGEETQYF	TGTGCCAGCACCCCTATTTGGCCCCCTCAGGGGGGGGAAGAGACCCAGTACTTC
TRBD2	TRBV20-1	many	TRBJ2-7	CSAGPSGRPYEQYF	TGCAGTGCTGGGCCTAGCGGGAGGCCCTACGAGCAGTACTTC
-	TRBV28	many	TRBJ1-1	CASSSTEFFAEAFF	TGTGCCAGCAGCTCGACAGAATTTTTTGCGGAAGCTTTCTTT
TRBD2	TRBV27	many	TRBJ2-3	CASSLSGGYSTDTQYF	TGTGCCAGCAGTTTATCCGGGGGGTACAGCACAGATACGCAGTATTTT
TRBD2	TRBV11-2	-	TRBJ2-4	CASSLVAGGRLAKNIQYF	TGTGCCAGCAGCTTAGTAGCGGGGGGCCGACTAGCCAAAAACATTCAGTACTTC
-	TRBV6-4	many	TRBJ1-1	CASSDSNGEAFF	TGTGCCAGCAGTGACTCAAACGGTGAAGCTTTCTTT
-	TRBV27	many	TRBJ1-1	CASRRSVGGTEAFF	TGTGCCAGCAGGCGCTCCGTGGGGGGCACTGAAGCTTTCTTT
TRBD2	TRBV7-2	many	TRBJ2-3	CASSPQAGGLTDTQYF	TGTGCCAGCAGCCCGCAAGCGGGAGGGCTAACAGATACGCAGTATTTT
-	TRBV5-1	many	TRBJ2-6	CASSSGVSSGANVLTF	TGCGCCAGCAGCTCGGGAGTTAGCTCTGGGGCCAACGTCCTGACTTTC
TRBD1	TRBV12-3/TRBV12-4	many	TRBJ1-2	CASSQGDYGYTF	TGTGCCAGCAGCCAGGGGGACTATGGCTACACCTTC
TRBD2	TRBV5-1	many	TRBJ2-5	CASSLRTSTGVRGETQYF	TGCGCCAGCAGCCTCAGGACTAGCACAGGAGTACGTGGGGAGACCCAGTACTTC